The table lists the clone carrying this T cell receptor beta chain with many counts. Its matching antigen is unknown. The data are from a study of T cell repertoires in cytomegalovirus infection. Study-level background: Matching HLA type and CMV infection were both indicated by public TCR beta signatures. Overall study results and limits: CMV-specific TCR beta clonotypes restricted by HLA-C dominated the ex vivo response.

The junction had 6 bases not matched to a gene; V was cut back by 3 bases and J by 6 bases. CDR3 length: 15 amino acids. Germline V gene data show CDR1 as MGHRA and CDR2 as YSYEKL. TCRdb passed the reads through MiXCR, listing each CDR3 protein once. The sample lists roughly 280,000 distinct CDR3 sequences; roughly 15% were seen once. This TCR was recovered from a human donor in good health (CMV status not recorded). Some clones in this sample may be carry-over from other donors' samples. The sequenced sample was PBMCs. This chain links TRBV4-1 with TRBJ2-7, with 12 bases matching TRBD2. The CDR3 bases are TGCGCCAGCAGCCAGAGGGGACTAGCGGGCGGCGAGCAGTACTTC. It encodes CASSQRGLAGGEQYF.